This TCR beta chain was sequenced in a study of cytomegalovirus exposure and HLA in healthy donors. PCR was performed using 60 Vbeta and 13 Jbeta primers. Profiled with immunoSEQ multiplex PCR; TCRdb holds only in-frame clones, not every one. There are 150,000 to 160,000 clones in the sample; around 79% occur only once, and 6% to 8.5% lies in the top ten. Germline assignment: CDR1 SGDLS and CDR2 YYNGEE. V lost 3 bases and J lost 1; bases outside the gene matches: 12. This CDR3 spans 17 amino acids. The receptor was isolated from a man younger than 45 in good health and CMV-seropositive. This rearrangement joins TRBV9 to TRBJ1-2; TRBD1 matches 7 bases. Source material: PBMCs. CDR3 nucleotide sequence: TGTGCCAGCAGCGCAGAACCAGGGGGAGGAGGTAACTATGGCTACACCTTC. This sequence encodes CASSAEPGGGGNYGYTF.